The next 2 T cell receptor beta chains were all read from a single sample in a study of cytomegalovirus exposure and HLA in healthy donors. PCR primers comprised 60 Vbeta and 13 Jbeta primers. Profiled with immunoSEQ multiplex PCR; TCRdb holds only in-frame clones, not every one. Its clone listing holds about 200,000 clones. The specimen sequenced was PBMCs. Receptors were obtained from a boy aged 5-17 years in good health and CMV-seronegative.

This chain joins TRBV2 and TRBJ2-2; perhaps TRBD1 as D (6 bases). The germline V gene has CDR1 SNHLY and CDR2 FYNNEI. V was shortened by 7 bases and J by 6 bases, with 18 bases between the two germline ends. CDR3 length: 15 amino acids. The CDR3 loop reads CASMRDRLSSGELFF. CDR3 DNA sequence: TGTGCCAGCATGCGAGACAGGCTATCGTCCGGGGAGCTGTTTTTT.

The gene calls are TRBV4-1 and TRBJ1-4; 7 bases match TRBD1. The junction had 8 bases not matched to a gene; V was cut back by 5 bases and J by 11 bases. Germline values: CDR1 MGHRA, CDR2 YSYEKL. This CDR3 region has 13 residues. CDR3 loop: CASSSGTVTKLFF. The CDR3, as DNA: TGCGCCAGCAGCTCCGGGACAGTCACTAAACTGTTTTTT.